This paragraph covers one T cell receptor beta chain sequence. As yet, its antigen is unknown. This sample was included in a study of T cells in Graves' hyperthyroidism and ophthalmopathy. Study results and limitations: Most clonotypes expanded in the thyroid (above 0.001) were also present in blood.

Germline CDR1 reads PRHDT; CDR2 reads FYEKMQ (reference sequence). V shed 6 bases and J shed 2 bases, with 19 bases lying between them. The CDR3 covers 17 residues. RNA transcripts provided the source from which TCR beta CDR3 regions were amplified. A first-round RT-PCR of the TCR CDR3 used the HTBI primer set. TCRdb analysed the multiplex PCR reads with MiXCR anew, one entry per CDR3 protein. The table lists hundreds of thousands of distinct CDR3 sequences, 15% to 20% of them singletons. The V gene is TRBV13, the J gene TRBJ2-2; perhaps TRBD2 as D (6 bases). The sample comprised blood. The clonotype comes from a woman aged 30 to 39 with Graves' hyperthyroidism. The CDR3 region is CASRELGLAPNTGELFF. For the CDR3, the DNA is TGTGCCAGCAGGGAACTGGGGCTAGCGCCAAACACCGGGGAGCTGTTTTTT.